A selection of T cell receptor beta chains follows, all from one sample in a study of OX40 agonist ivuxolimab in advanced cancers. Produced via immunoSEQ multiplex PCR; TCRdb's table is partial and in-frame only. Of some 60,000 clones in the sample, around 86% were seen once. Sequenced here: CD4+ or CD8+ T cells sorted from blood, sampled in a trial of the OX40 agonist ivuxolimab. These receptors came from an adult with an advanced solid tumor such as melanoma, head and neck, liver or kidney cancer. Each CDR3 is given with its conserved first and last residue. D genes are given only for firm matches. Rows give clone size only sometimes, using once, few, many, or a class for an expanded clone.

TRBV18	once	-	TRBJ1-1	CASSPRDGNTEAFF	TGTGCCAGCTCACCGCGGGACGGGAACACTGAAGCTTTCTTT
TRBV2	-	-	TRBJ1-1	CASSQDTSEAFF	TGTGCCAGCAGTCAAGACACCTCTGAAGCTTTCTTT
TRBV19	-	-	TRBJ1-5	CASSTRGPQHF	TGTGCCAGTAGTACCCGCGGGCCCCAGCATTTT
TRBV29-1	-	-	TRBJ1-1	CSVEETGEGDTEAFF	TGCAGCGTTGAAGAAACGGGAGAGGGTGACACTGAAGCTTTCTTT
TRBV7-9	once	-	TRBJ1-1	CASSSGLGPNTEAFF	TGTGCCAGCAGCTCCGGATTGGGGCCTAACACTGAAGCTTTCTTT
TRBV5-4	-	-	TRBJ2-2	CASSLMATNTGELFF	TGTGCCAGCAGCTTGATGGCCACGAACACCGGGGAGCTGTTTTTT
TRBV6-1	-	-	TRBJ1-1	CASRVSLSRGTEAFF	TGTGCCAGCAGAGTGAGTTTATCGCGGGGGACTGAAGCTTTCTTT
TRBV19	-	TRBD1	TRBJ2-3	CASSEVRTGMSDTQYF	TGTGCCAGTAGTGAGGTCCGGACAGGGATGTCAGATACGCAGTATTTT
TRBV7-2	-	-	TRBJ2-2	CASSRLGGPGTGELFF	TGTGCCAGCAGCCGGTTGGGGGGGCCGGGGACCGGGGAGCTGTTTTTT
TRBV29-1	-	-	TRBJ1-6	CSVVVRANSPLHF	TGCAGCGTTGTGGTCAGGGCTAATTCACCCCTCCACTTT
TRBV11-2	-	-	TRBJ2-3	CASSLGLMWGATQYF	TGTGCCAGCAGCTTAGGGCTTATGTGGGGGGCTACGCAGTATTTT
TRBV4-2	-	TRBD1	TRBJ1-2	CASSPTGAGDYGYTF	TGTGCCAGCAGCCCCACAGGGGCGGGGGACTATGGCTACACCTTC
TRBV4-3	-	-	TRBJ1-4	CASSQAYSGEVKLFF	TGCGCCAGCAGCCAAGCTTACTCAGGGGAAGTAAAACTGTTTTTT
TRBV18	-	-	TRBJ2-3	CASSPGSLTTDTQYF	TGTGCCAGCTCACCCGGCAGCTTAACCACAGATACGCAGTATTTT
TRBV16	-	TRBD2	TRBJ2-7	CASSRTSGGYHEQYF	TGTGCCAGCAGCCGGACTAGCGGGGGGTACCACGAGCAGTACTTC
TRBV11-2	-	-	TRBJ1-6	CASSFLGGGGAPLHF	TGTGCCAGCAGCTTCTTGGGGGGCGGAGGGGCACCCCTCCACTTT
TRBV6-5	-	-	TRBJ2-7	CASSRAGTFREQYF	TGTGCCAGCAGTCGGGCCGGGACTTTTCGCGAGCAGTACTTC
TRBV15	-	-	TRBJ1-2	CATSRNRDGLNGYTF	TGTGCCACCAGCAGAAACAGGGACGGGTTGAATGGCTACACCTTC
TRBV2	-	TRBD1	TRBJ2-7	CASSPGRQGEYF	TGTGCCAGCAGTCCCGGGAGACAGGGGGAGTACTTC
TRBV15	-	-	TRBJ2-1	CATSDRETSNEQFF	TGTGCCACCAGCGACCGAGAGACGAGCAATGAGCAGTTCTTC
TRBV30	-	-	TRBJ1-2	CAWSVGLISGYGYTF	TGTGCCTGGAGTGTGGGGCTCATATCTGGGTATGGCTACACCTTC
TRBV27	-	-	TRBJ2-5	CASSLNIMETQYF	TGTGCCAGCAGTTTAAATATTATGGAGACCCAGTACTTC
TRBV4-3	-	-	TRBJ1-4	CASSQDLGQGGEKLFF	TGCGCCAGCAGCCAAGATTTAGGGCAGGGTGGGGAAAAACTGTTTTTT
TRBV30	-	-	TRBJ2-3	CAWRKVAGLDTQYF	TGTGCCTGGAGAAAGGTAGCAGGGCTCGATACGCAGTATTTT
TRBV19	-	TRBD1	TRBJ1-1	CASTEDRANTEAFF	TGTGCCAGTACTGAAGACAGGGCGAACACTGAAGCTTTCTTT
TRBV19	-	-	TRBJ1-2	CASMRGGFGYTF	TGTGCCAGTATGCGTGGGGGCTTTGGCTACACCTTC
TRBV7-2	-	TRBD1	TRBJ1-6	CASSLEGSGGFRSPLHF	TGTGCCAGCAGCTTAGAGGGCTCAGGGGGATTCCGCTCACCCCTCCACTTT
TRBV5-1	-	TRBD1	TRBJ2-7	CASSLGYRDRENYEQYF	TGCGCCAGCAGCTTGGGGTACCGGGACAGGGAGAACTACGAGCAGTACTTC
TRBV11-3	-	-	TRBJ2-7	CASSSLRAASEQYF	TGTGCCAGCAGCTCCCTCAGGGCAGCCTCCGAGCAGTACTTC
TRBV6-5	-	-	TRBJ1-4	CASTTTGGEKLFF	TGTGCCAGCACCACGACAGGAGGTGAAAAACTGTTTTTT
TRBV28	-	-	TRBJ1-5	CASTLGSQNQPQHF	TGTGCCAGCACTTTGGGGTCCCAAAATCAGCCCCAGCATTTT
TRBV19	-	-	TRBJ1-2	CASSNTMGGYGYTF	TGTGCCAGTAGTAATACAATGGGGGGCTACGGCTACACCTTC
TRBV7-2	-	-	TRBJ1-2	CASSLIGNGYTF	TGTGCCAGCAGCTTAATTGGGAACGGCTACACCTTC
TRBV2	-	-	TRBJ1-3	CASKPGVLSGNTIYF	TGTGCCAGCAAGCCAGGGGTTCTCTCTGGAAACACCATATATTTT
TRBV20-1	-	-	TRBJ2-7	CSARSAYEQYF	TGCAGTGCTAGAAGTGCCTACGAGCAGTACTTC
TRBV7-2	-	-	TRBJ1-2	CASSRDNYGYTF	TGTGCCAGCAGCCGGGACAACTATGGCTACACCTTC
TRBV2	-	-	TRBJ2-6	CASSVKVDGANVLTF	TGTGCCAGCAGTGTTAAGGTCGACGGGGCCAACGTCCTGACTTTC
TRBV2	-	-	TRBJ2-1	CASSESLNNEQFF	TGTGCCAGCAGTGAAAGTCTCAACAATGAGCAGTTCTTC
TRBV5-1	-	TRBD1	TRBJ2-5	CASSFSGQQETQYF	TGCGCCAGCAGCTTCTCGGGACAGCAAGAGACCCAGTACTTC
TRBV14	-	-	TRBJ2-7	CASRSDVAYEQYF	TGTGCCAGCCGGTCGGACGTTGCCTACGAGCAGTACTTC
TRBV2	-	-	TRBJ2-7	CAILQDGPYEQYF	TGTGCCATCCTCCAGGACGGACCCTACGAGCAGTACTTC
TRBV9	-	-	TRBJ1-2	CASSVEGYGYTF	TGTGCCAGCAGCGTAGAAGGTTATGGCTACACCTTC
TRBV6-5	-	-	TRBJ2-7	CASSRTERYEQYF	TGTGCCAGCAGTCGGACGGAGCGCTACGAGCAGTACTTC
TRBV29-1	-	TRBD1	TRBJ1-5	CSVTGGGSQPQHF	TGCAGCGTGACAGGGGGCGGGAGTCAGCCCCAGCATTTT
TRBV21-1	-	-	TRBJ1-6	CASSTHRGQDSPLHF	TGTGCCAGCAGCACCCACAGGGGGCAAGATTCACCCCTCCACTTT
TRBV7-2	-	-	TRBJ2-7	CASSLYYEQYF	TGTGCCAGCAGTCTTTACTACGAGCAGTACTTC
TRBV5-1	-	-	TRBJ2-3	CASSLRLADTQYF	TGCGCCAGCAGCCTTCGACTAGCAGATACGCAGTATTTT
TRBV12-5	-	TRBD1	TRBJ2-5	CASGLAKPGQGMEYF	TGTGCTAGTGGTTTGGCCAAACCGGGACAGGGAATGGAGTACTTC
TRBV21-1	-	-	TRBJ1-3	CASSGERRSGNTIYF	TGTGCCAGTTCGGGGGAACGTCGCTCTGGAAACACCATATATTTT
TRBV9	-	-	TRBJ2-5	CASSHPAEVGRETQYF	TGTGCCAGCTCTCACCCAGCGGAAGTGGGTCGTGAGACCCAGTACTTC
TRBV4-1	-	TRBD2	TRBJ2-3	CASTLLAGSIDTQYF	TGCGCCAGCACCCTACTAGCGGGGTCCATTGATACGCAGTATTTT
TRBV11-2	-	TRBD1	TRBJ1-1	CASSPYRGGTEAFF	TGTGCCAGCAGCCCATACAGGGGCGGCACTGAAGCTTTCTTT
TRBV5-1	-	-	TRBJ1-4	CASSLGDRSTNEKLFF	TGCGCCAGCAGCTTGGGGGACCGCTCCACTAATGAAAAACTGTTTTTT
TRBV7-8	once	TRBD1	TRBJ2-7	CASSAVDRGRYEQYF	TGTGCCAGCAGCGCAGTGGACAGGGGGCGCTACGAGCAGTACTTC
TRBV5-1	once	-	TRBJ2-7	CASSQDGLEQYF	TGCGCCAGCAGCCAGGACGGACTTGAGCAGTACTTC